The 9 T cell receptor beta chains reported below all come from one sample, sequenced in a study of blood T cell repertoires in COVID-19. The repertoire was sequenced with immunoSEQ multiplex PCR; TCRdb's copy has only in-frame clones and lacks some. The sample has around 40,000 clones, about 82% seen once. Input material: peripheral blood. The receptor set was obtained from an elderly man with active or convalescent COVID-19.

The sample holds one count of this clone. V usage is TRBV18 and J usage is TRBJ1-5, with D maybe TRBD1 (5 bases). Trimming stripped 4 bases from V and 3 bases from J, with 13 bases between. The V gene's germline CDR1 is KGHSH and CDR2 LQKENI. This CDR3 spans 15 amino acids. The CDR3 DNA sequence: TGTGCCAGCTCACTTTCCAGGGAGGACAATCAGCCCCAGCATTTT. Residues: CASSLSREDNQPQHF.

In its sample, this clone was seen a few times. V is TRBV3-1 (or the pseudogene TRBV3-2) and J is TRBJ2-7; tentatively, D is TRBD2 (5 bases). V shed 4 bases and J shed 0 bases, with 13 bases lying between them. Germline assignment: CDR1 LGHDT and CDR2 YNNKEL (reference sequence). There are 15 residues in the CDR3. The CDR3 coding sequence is TGTGCCAGCAGCCTAAGCGGCAGTAGCTCCTACGAGCAGTACTTC. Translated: CASSLSGSSSYEQYF.

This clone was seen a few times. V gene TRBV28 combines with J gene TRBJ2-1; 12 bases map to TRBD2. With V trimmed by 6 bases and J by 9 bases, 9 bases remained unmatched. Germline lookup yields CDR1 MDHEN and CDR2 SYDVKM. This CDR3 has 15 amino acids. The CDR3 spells CASRTPSGRAFEQFF. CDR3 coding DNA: TGTGCCAGCAGGACTCCTAGCGGGAGGGCCTTTGAGCAGTTCTTC. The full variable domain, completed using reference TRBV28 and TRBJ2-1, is DVKVTQSSRYLVKRTGEKVFLECVQDMDHENMFWYRQDPGLGLRLIYFSYDVKMKEKGDIPEGYSVSREKKERFSLILESASTNQTSMYLCASRTPSGRAFEQFFGPGTRLTVL.

This CDR3 is CASSFVSSYGYTF. CDR3 in DNA: TGTGCCAGCAGTTTCGTATCCAGCTATGGCTACACCTTC. This rearrangement joins TRBV27 to TRBJ1-2; D gene uncertain. The CDR3 is 13 residues long. V was shortened by 3 bases and J by 4 bases, with 9 bases between the two germline ends. CDR1 and CDR2 from the germline V gene are MNHEY and SMNVEV (reference sequence).

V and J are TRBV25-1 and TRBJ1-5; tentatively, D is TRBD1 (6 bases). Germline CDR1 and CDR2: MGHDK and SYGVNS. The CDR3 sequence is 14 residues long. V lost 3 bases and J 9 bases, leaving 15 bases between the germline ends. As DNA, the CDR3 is TGTGCCAGCAGTGAGGCAGGACAGCAGCGGCCCCAGCATTTT. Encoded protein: CASSEAGQQRPQHF. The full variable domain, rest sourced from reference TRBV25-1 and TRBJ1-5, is EADIYQTPRYLVIGTGKKITLECSQTMGHDKMYWYQQDPGMELHLIHYSYGVNSTEKGDLSSESTVSRIRTEHFPLTLESARPSHTSQYLCASSEAGQQRPQHFGDGTRLSIL.

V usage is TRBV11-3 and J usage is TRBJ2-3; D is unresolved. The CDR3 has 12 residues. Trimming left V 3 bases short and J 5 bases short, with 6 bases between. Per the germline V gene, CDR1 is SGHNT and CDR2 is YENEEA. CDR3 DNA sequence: TGTGCCAGCAGCTTGACGGGAGATACGCAGTATTTT. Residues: CASSLTGDTQYF.

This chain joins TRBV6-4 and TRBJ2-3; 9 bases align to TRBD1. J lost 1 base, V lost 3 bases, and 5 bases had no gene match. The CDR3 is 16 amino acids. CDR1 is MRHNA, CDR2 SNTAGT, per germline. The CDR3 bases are TGTGCCAGCAGTGATGGGACAGGGATAGGCACAGATACGCAGTATTTT. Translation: CASSDGTGIGTDTQYF.

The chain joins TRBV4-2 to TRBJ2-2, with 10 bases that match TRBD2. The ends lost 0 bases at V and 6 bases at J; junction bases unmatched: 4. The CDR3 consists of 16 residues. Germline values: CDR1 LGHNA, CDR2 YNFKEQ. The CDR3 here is CASSQEAGGPAGELFF. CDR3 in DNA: TGTGCCAGCAGCCAAGAAGCGGGGGGGCCGGCCGGGGAGCTGTTTTTT.

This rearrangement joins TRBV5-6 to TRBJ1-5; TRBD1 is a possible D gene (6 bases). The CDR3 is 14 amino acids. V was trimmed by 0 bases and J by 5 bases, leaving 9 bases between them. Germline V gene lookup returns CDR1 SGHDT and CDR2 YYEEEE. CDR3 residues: CASSLASGDQPQHF. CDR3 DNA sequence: TGTGCCAGCAGCTTGGCGTCAGGGGATCAGCCCCAGCATTTT.